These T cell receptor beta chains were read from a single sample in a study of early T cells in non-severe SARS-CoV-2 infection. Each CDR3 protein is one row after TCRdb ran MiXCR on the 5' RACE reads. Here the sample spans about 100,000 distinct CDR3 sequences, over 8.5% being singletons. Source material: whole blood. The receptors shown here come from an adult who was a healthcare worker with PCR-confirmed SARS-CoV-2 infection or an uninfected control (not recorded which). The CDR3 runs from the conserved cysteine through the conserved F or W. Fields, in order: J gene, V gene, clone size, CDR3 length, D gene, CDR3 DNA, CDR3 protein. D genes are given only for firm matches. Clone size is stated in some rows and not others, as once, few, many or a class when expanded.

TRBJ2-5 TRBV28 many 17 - TGTGCCAGCAGTCAACCCGCACGAGCGCTGAACCAAGAGACCCAGTACTTC CASSQPARALNQETQYF
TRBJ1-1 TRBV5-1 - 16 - TGCGCCAGCAGCTGGGGGCGAGGGCAGACAAACACTGAAGCTTTCTTT CASSWGRGQTNTEAFF
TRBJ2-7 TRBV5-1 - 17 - TGCGCCAGCAGCTTGGCCCCCGCCCAGGGTAGTCCCTACGAGCAGTACTTC CASSLAPAQGSPYEQYF
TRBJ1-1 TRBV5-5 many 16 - TGTGCCAGCAGCTTCAACCCTTCTATAGAGAACACTGAAGCTTTCTTT CASSFNPSIENTEAFF
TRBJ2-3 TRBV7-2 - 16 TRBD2 TGTGCCAGCAGCCCGGGACTAGCGGGAGGGCCCGATACGCAGTATTTT CASSPGLAGGPDTQYF
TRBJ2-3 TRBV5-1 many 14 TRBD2 TGCGCCAGCAGCTTTAGGCGGGAGGAAGATACGCAGTATTTT CASSFRREEDTQYF
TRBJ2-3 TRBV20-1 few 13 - TGCAGTGCCACCGGGGGATTCGAAGATACGCAGTATTTT CSATGGFEDTQYF
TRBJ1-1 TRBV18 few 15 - TGTGCCAGCTCACCGCCAACCTCCGCAGGGACTAACGCTTTCTTT CASSPPTSAGTNAFF
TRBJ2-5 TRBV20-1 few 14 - TGCAGTGCTCCCCCCGACCGGGGGCAAGAGACCCAGTACTTC CSAPPDRGQETQYF
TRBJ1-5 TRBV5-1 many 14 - TGCGCCAGCAGTCTGGACACAAACAATCAGCCCCAGCATTTT CASSLDTNNQPQHF
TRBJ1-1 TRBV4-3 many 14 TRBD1 TGCGCCAGCAGCCAGGGACAGGGGCGCTATGAAGCTTTCTTT CASSQGQGRYEAFF